There are a few counts of the clone carrying this TCR beta chain. The record originates from a study of blood T cells in healthy people across ages. The use of a sample-barcoded 5' primer and a J-beta primer mix characterized a second PCR of about 7 to 12 cycles. TCRdb re-derived calls from the 5' RACE reads in MiXCR, one entry per CDR3 protein. The sample shows 500,000 to 650,000 distinct CDR3 sequences, about 25% of them seen only once. This CDR3 is built from 20 residues. These same records also appear under a second study, on T cells of mothers and their children. That source reports: Clones that were microchimeric and persistent were not detected among T cells.

Source material: blood. This sequence joins TRBV21-1 and TRBJ2-5; the DNA was not used to check the table's D call, TRBD1. The J call may be mistaken, given a closer DNA end match to TRBJ2-1. TRBV21-1 constitutes a pseudogene. This TCR came from a boy younger than 10 in good health. Written as DNA, the CDR3 is TGTGCCAGCGAGGGGGCAGCGAGTGTACGGGTGGATACAGGGCAAAGTGAGCAGTTCTTC. This sequence encodes CASEGAASVRVDTGQSEQFF.